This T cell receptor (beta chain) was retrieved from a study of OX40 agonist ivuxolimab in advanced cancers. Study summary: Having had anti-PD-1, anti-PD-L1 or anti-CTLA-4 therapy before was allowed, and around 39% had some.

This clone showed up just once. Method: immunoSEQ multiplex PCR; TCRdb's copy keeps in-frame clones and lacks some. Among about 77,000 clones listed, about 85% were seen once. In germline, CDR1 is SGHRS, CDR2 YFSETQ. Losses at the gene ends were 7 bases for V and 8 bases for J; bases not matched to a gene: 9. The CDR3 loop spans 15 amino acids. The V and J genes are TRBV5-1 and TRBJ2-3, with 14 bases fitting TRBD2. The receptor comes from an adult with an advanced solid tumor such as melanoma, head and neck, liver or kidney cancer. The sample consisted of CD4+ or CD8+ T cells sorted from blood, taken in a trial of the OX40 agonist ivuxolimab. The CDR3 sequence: CASHRLAGGLGTQYF. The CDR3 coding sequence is TGCGCCAGCCATCGACTAGCGGGGGGGCTGGGTACGCAGTATTTT.